This TCR beta chain was identified in a study of neurological immune-mediated disorders. Whole-study findings and limits: HTLV-1-associated myelopathy had the most TCR clonal expansion, and multiple sclerosis had the least, less than healthy controls.

cDNA was made by 5'RACE with 10-nucleotide random UMIs. TCRdb called the 5' RACE reads again in MiXCR, with one record for every CDR3 protein. Of 81,000 or so distinct CDR3 sequences listed, 5% to 6% are singletons. This clonotype was counted at least ten times. Its antigen is not known. Trimming stripped 2 bases from V and 3 bases from J, with 10 bases between. This CDR3 comprises 13 residues. From germline, CDR1 is SQVTM and CDR2 ANQGSEA. PBMCs stored at -80 C, 2 million in total, were the source of the unsorted libraries. Sequencing was performed on PBMCs. The chain combines TRBV29-1 with TRBJ1-2, with TRBD1 as a possible D gene (6 bases). The TCR was taken from a woman aged 30 to 39 with multiple sclerosis. DNA for the CDR3: TGCAGCGTTGAACCCACAGGGCACTATGGCTACACCTTC. This sequence encodes CSVEPTGHYGYTF.